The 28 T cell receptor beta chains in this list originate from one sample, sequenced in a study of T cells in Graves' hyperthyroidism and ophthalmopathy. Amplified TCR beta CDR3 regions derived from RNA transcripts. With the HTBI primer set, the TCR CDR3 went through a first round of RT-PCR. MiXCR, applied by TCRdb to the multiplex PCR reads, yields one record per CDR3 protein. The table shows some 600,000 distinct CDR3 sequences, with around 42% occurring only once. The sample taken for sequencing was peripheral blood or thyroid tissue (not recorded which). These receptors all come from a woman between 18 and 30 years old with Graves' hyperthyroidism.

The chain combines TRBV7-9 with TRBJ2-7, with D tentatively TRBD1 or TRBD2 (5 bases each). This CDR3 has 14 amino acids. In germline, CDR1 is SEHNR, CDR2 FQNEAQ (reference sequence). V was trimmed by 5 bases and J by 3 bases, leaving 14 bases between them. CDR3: CASSDWGDSYEQYF. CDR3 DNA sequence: TGTGCCAGCAGCGACTGGGGAGACAGCTACGAGCAGTACTTC.

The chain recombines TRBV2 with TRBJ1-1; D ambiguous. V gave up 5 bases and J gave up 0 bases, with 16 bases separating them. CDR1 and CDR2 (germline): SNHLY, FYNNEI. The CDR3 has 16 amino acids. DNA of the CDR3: TGTGCCAGCAGTTACTCCCGGACCGATCTGAACACTGAAGCTTTCTTT. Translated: CASSYSRTDLNTEAFF.

The CDR3 coding sequence is TGTGCCAGCAGCCCGGGACTAGGTCCCTACGAGCAGTACTTC. This gives the protein CASSPGLGPYEQYF. The chain is built from TRBV2 and TRBJ2-5; 8 bases line up with TRBD2. The J call is doubtful: the DNA matches TRBJ2-7 better. CDR3 length: 14 amino acids. The germline CDR1 and CDR2 sequences are SNHLY and FYNNEI.

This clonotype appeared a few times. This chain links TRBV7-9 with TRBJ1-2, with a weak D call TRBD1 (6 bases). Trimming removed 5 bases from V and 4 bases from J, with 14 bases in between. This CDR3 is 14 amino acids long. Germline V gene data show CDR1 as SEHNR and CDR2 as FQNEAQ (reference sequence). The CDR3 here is CASSPGQFAYGYTF. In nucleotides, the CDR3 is TGTGCCAGCAGCCCCGGACAGTTCGCCTATGGCTACACCTTC.

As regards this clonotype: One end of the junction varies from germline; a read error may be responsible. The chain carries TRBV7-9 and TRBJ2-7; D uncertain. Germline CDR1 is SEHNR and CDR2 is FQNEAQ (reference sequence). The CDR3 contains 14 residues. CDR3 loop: CASSSRAGVHEQYF. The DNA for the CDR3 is TGCGCCAGCAGCTCTCGGGCCGGTGTCCACGAGCAGTACTTC.

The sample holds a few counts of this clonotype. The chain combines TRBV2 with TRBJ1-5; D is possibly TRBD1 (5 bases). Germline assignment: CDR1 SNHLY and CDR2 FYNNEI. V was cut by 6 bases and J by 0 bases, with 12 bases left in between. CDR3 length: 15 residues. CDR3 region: CASRRTPYSNQPQHF. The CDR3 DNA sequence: TGTGCCAGCAGAAGGACACCTTATAGCAATCAGCCCCAGCATTTT.

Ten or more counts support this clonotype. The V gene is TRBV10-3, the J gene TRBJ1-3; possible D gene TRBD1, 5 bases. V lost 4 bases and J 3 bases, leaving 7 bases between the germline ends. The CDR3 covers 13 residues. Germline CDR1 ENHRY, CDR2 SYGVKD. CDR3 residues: CAISGDVGNTIYF. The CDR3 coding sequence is TGTGCCATCAGTGGGGACGTTGGAAACACCATATATTTT.

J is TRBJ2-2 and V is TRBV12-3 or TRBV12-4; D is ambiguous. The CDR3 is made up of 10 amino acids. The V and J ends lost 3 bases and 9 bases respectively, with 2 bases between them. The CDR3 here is CASSFRELFF. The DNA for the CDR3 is TGTGCCAGCAGTTTTAGGGAGCTGTTTTTT.

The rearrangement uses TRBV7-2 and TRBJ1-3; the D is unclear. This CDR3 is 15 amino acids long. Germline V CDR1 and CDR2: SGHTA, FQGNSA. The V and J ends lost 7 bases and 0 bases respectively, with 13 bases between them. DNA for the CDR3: TGTGCCAGCAATGGACTGGTACTCTCTGGAAACACCATATATTTT. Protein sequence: CASNGLVLSGNTIYF.

CDR3 sequence: CASSLGQARGSPLHF. The CDR3 DNA follows: TGTGCCAGCAGCTTGGGACAGGCCCGAGGTTCACCCCTCCACTTT. This sequence joins TRBV11-2 and TRBJ1-6, with 8 positions matching TRBD1. V lost 3 bases, J lost 9 bases, and 7 bases stayed unmatched. Germline V lookup: CDR1 SGHAT, CDR2 FQNNGV. This CDR3 contains 15 residues.

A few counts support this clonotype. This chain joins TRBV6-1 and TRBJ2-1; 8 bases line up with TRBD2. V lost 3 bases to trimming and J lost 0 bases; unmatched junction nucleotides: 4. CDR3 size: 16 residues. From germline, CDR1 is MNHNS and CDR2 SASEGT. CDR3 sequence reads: CASSDVGGGSYNEQFF. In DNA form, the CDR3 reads TGTGCCAGCAGTGACGTCGGGGGGGGCTCCTACAATGAGCAGTTCTTC.

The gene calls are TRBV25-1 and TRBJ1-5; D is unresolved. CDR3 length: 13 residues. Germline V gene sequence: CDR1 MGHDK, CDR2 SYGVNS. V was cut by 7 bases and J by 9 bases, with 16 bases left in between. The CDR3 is CASTTPAGVPQHF. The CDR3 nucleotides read TGTGCCAGCACCACCCCGGCGGGTGTGCCCCAGCATTTT. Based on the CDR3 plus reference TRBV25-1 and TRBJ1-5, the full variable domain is EADIYQTPRYLVIGTGKKITLECSQTMGHDKMYWYQQDPGMELHLIHYSYGVNSTEKGDLSSESTVSRIRTEHFPLTLESARPSHTSQYLCASTTPAGVPQHFGDGTRLSIL.

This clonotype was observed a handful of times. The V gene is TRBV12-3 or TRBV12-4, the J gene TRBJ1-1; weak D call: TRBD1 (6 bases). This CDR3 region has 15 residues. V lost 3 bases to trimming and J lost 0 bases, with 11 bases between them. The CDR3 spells CASSFADRLNTEAFF. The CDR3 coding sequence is TGTGCCAGCAGTTTCGCTGACAGGTTGAACACTGAAGCTTTCTTT.

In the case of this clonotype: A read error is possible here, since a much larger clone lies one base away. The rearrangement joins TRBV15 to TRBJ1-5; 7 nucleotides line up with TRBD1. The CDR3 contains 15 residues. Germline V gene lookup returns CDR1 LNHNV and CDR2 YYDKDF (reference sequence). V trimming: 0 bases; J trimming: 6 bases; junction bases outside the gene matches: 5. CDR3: CATSRDAGGGQPQHF. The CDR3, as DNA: TGTGCCACCAGCAGAGATGCAGGGGGAGGTCAGCCCCAGCATTTT. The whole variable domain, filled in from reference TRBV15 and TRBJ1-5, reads DAMVIQNPRYQVTQFGKPVTLSCSQTLNHNVMYWYQQKSSQAPKLLFHYYDKDFNNEADTPDNFQSRRPNTSFCFLDIRSPGLGDTAMYLCATSRDAGGGQPQHFGDGTRLSIL.

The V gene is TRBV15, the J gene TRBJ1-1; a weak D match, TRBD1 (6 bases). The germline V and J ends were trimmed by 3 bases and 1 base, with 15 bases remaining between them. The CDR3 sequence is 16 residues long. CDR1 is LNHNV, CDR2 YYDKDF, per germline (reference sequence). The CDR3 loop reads CATSSEAAGANTEAFF. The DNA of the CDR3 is TGTGCCACCAGCAGTGAAGCGGCGGGGGCGAACACTGAAGCTTTCTTT.

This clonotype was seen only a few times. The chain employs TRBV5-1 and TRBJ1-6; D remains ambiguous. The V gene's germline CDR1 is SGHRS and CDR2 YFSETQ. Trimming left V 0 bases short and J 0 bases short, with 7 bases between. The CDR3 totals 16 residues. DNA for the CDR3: TGCGCCAGCAGCTTGGGCTTGAGCTCCTATAATTCACCCCTCCACTTT. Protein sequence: CASSLGLSSYNSPLHF. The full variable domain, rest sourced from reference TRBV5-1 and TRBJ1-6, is KAGVTQTPRYLIKTRGQQVTLSCSPISGHRSVSWYQQTPGQGLQFLFEYFSETQRNKGNFPGRFSGRQFSNSRSEMNVSTLELGDSALYLCASSLGLSSYNSPLHFGNGTRLTVT.

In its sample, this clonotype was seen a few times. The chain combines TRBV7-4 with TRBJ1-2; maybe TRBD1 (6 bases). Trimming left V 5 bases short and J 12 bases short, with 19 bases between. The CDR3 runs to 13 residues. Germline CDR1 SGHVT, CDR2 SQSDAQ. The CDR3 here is CASSLTPGQPDTF. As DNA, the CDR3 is TGTGCCAGCAGCCTCACCCCCGGACAGCCGGACACCTTC. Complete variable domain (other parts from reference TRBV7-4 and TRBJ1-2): GAGVSQSPRYKVAKRGRDVALRCDSISGHVTLYWYRQTLGQGSEVLTYSQSDAQRDKSGRPSGRFSAERPERSVSTLKIQRTEQGDSAVYLCASSLTPGQPDTFGSGTRLTVV.

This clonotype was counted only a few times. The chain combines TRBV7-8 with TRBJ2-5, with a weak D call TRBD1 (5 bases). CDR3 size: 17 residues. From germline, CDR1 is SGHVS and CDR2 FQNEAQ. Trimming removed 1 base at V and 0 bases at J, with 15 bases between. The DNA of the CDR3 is TGTGCCAGCAGCTTAGAGGACACCTATCAGTACCAAGAGACCCAGTACTTC. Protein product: CASSLEDTYQYQETQYF.

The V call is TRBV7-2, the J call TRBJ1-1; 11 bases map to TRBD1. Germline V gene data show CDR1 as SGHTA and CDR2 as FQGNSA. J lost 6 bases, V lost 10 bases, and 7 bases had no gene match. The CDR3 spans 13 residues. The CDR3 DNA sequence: TGTGCCACTTCCGGGACAGGGGGGTCTGAAGCTTTCTTT. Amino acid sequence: CATSGTGGSEAFF.

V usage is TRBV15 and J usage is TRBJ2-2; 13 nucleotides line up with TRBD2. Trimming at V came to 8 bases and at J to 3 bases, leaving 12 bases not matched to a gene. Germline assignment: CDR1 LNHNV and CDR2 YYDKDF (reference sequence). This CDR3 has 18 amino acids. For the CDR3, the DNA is TGTGCCACCTATTCGGGACTAGCGGGATGGGTGGACACCGGGGAGCTGTTTTTT. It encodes CATYSGLAGWVDTGELFF. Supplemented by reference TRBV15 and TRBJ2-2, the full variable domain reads DAMVIQNPRYQVTQFGKPVTLSCSQTLNHNVMYWYQQKSSQAPKLLFHYYDKDFNNEADTPDNFQSRRPNTSFCFLDIRSPGLGDTAMYLCATYSGLAGWVDTGELFFGEGSRLTVL.

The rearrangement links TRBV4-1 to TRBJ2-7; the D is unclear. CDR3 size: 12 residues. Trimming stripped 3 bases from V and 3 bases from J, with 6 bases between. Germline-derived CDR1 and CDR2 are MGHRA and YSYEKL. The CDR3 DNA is TGCGCCAGCAGCCACCAGGACTACGAGCAGTACTTC. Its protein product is CASSHQDYEQYF.

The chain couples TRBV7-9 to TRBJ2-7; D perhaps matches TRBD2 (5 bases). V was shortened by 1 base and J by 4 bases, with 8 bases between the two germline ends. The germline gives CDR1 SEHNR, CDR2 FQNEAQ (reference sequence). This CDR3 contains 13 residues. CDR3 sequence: CASSLVERYEQYF. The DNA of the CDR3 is TGTGCCAGCAGCTTAGTAGAGCGGTACGAGCAGTACTTC.

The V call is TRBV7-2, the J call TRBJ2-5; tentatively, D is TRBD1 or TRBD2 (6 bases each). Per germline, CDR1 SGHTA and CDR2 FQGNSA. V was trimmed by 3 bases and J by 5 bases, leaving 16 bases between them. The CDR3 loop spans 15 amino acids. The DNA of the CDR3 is TGTGCCAGCAGCTTGGTCAGGGGAGGTCGCGAGACCCAGTACTTC. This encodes CASSLVRGGRETQYF.

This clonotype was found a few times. CDR3 region: CASTESLGFNTEAFF. The CDR3, as DNA: TGTGCCAGCACCGAAAGTTTGGGGTTTAACACTGAAGCTTTCTTT. This chain uses TRBV2 with TRBJ1-1; D remains unclear. Germline assignment: CDR1 SNHLY and CDR2 FYNNEI. V lost 7 bases and J 2 bases, leaving 17 bases between the germline ends. This CDR3 comprises 15 residues.

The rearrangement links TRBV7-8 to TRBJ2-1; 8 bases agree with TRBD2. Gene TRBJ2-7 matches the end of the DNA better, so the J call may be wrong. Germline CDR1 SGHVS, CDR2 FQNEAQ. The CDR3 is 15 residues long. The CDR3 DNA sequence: TGTGCCAGCAGCTTAGCTAGCGGGACCTACAATGAGCAGTACTTC. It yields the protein CASSLASGTYNEQYF.

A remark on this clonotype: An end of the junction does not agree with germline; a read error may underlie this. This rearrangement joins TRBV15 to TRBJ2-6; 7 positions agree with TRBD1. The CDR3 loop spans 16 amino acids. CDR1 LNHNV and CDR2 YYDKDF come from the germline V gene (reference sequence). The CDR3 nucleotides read TGTGCCACCAGCAGAGATGATCGGGCAGGGGGCAACGTCCTGACTTTC. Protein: CATSRDDRAGGNVLTF.

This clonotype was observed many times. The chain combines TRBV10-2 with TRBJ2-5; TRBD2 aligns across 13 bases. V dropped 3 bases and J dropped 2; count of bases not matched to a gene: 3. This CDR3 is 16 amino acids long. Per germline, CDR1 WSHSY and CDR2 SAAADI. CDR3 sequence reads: CASSERLAGGQETQYF. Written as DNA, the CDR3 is TGCGCCAGCAGTGAACGACTAGCGGGAGGTCAAGAGACCCAGTACTTC.

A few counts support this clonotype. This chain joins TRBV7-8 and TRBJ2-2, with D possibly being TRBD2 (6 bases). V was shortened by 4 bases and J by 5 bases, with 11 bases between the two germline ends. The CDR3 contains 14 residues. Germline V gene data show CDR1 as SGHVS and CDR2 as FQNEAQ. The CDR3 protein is CASSSASETGELFF. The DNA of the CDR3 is TGTGCCAGCAGCTCGGCTAGCGAAACCGGGGAGCTGTTTTTT.